The present TCR beta chain was sequenced within a study of blood T cell repertoires in COVID-19. The overall study: Material from acute and convalescent COVID-19 was sourced from the United States, Italy and Spain. From T cells, B-cell-depleted T cells, or PBMCs came the material, which was cDNA or gDNA.

Produced via immunoSEQ multiplex PCR; TCRdb's table is partial and in-frame only. The sample holds about 180,000 clones, around four fifths seen once. Of note for this clone: A clone one base away is much larger, so this may be a read error.

CDR3 length equals 13 residues. The germline gives CDR1 SNHLY, CDR2 FYNNEI. Trimming at V came to 6 bases and at J to 3 bases, leaving 5 bases not matched to a gene. This chain uses TRBV2 with TRBJ2-7, with 7 positions matching TRBD1. Sequencing was carried out using peripheral blood. The sequence was obtained from a woman aged 70 to 79 with COVID-19, enrolled during active disease. CDR3 sequence (DNA): TGTGCCAGCAGCTTAGACAGGGACTACGAGCAGTACTTC. This encodes CASSLDRDYEQYF.